The rows below give T cell receptor beta chains drawn from one sample of a study of CD8+CD57+ T cells in acquired aplastic anemia. MiXCR, run by TCRdb on the reads, gives a single entry per CDR3 protein. The sample yields around 250,000 distinct CDR3 sequences, around 60% seen once. The sample consisted of sorted CD4+, CD8+, or CD8+CD57+ T cells (not recorded which) from PBMCs. Receptors were obtained from a human donor with severe aplastic anemia or a healthy control (not recorded which). CDR3s include the opening cysteine and the closing phenylalanine or tryptophan. A D gene is named only where the DNA matches it firmly. A clone size is listed for some rows: how often the clone was seen (once, few, many), or a class if it is expanded.

CDR3 length	J gene	D gene	V gene	clone size	CDR3 protein	CDR3 DNA
16	TRBJ2-3	TRBD2	TRBV19	NA	CATEEGMGLAGGGQYF	TGTGCCACAGAGGAGGGGATGGGACTAGCGGGAGGTGGGCAGTATTTT
14	TRBJ1-6	NA	TRBV11-2	NA	CASSSRTTNSPLHF	TGTGCCAGCAGCTCAAGAACTACGAATTCACCCCTCCACTTT
15	TRBJ1-6	TRBD1	TRBV15	NA	CATRGTGGGNSPLHF	TGTGCCACCAGGGGGACAGGGGGTGGAAATTCACCCCTCCACTTT
13	TRBJ2-3	NA	TRBV12-3/TRBV12-4	many	CASSLDRGDTQYF	TGTGCCAGCAGTTTAGATCGCGGGGATACGCAGTATTTT
18	TRBJ1-1	NA	TRBV28	few	CASNYARGKTRSNTEAFF	TGTGCCAGCAATTACGCGCGGGGTAAGACCCGTTCCAACACTGAAGCTTTCTTT
11	TRBJ2-3	NA	TRBV20-1	NA	CSARLGDTQYF	TGCAGTGCCCGTCTTGGGGATACGCAGTATTTT
14	TRBJ1-4	NA	TRBV29-1	few	CSVAGGTPNEKLFF	TGCAGCGTTGCGGGGGGGACCCCTAATGAAAAACTGTTTTTT
16	TRBJ2-2	TRBD2	TRBV5-1	NA	CASSVGLAGNTGELFF	TGCGCCAGCAGCGTGGGACTAGCGGGGAACACCGGGGAGCTGTTTTTT
17	TRBJ2-3	NA	TRBV7-9	once	CASSWADRLALLDTQYF	TGTGCCAGCAGCTGGGCCGACCGGCTAGCGTTGTTGGATACGCAGTATTTT
13	TRBJ1-6	NA	TRBV19	many	CASSIWGDSPLHF	TGTGCCAGTAGTATTTGGGGGGATTCACCCCTCCACTTT
16	TRBJ2-1	TRBD2	TRBV5-1	many	CASSRGGRGGPDEQFF	TGCGCCAGCAGCCGCGGAGGGCGGGGGGGCCCGGATGAGCAGTTCTTC
13	TRBJ2-2	NA	TRBV6-4	NA	CASSDLSGGELFF	TGTGCCAGCAGTGACTTGTCAGGCGGGGAGCTGTTTTTT
12	TRBJ1-4	NA	TRBV2	NA	CATLGDNEKLFF	TGTGCCACCTTAGGGGATAATGAAAAACTGTTTTTT
17	TRBJ1-1	TRBD1	TRBV19	many	CASSTGRDRERGTEAFF	TGTGCCAGTAGTACCGGACGGGACAGGGAAAGGGGCACTGAAGCTTTCTTT
18	TRBJ2-2	NA	TRBV2	once	CASSEGWTGLANTGELFF	TGTGCCAGCAGTGAAGGATGGACGGGGCTCGCGAACACCGGGGAGCTGTTTTTT
13	TRBJ2-5	TRBD1	TRBV5-1	NA	CASSRQGEETQYF	TGCGCCAGCAGCCGACAGGGGGAAGAGACCCAGTACTTC
15	TRBJ1-4	TRBD1	TRBV2	NA	CASSVKGTGDEKLFF	TGTGCCAGCAGTGTTAAGGGAACAGGGGATGAAAAACTGTTTTTT
12	TRBJ2-1	NA	TRBV20-1	NA	CSARGDLDEQFF	TGCAGTGCTAGAGGGGATCTGGATGAGCAGTTCTTC
13	TRBJ1-2	TRBD1	TRBV12-5	many	CASGTPGGGGYTF	TGTGCTAGTGGGACCCCAGGGGGGGGTGGCTACACCTTC
14	TRBJ2-7	NA	TRBV7-2	few	CASSLGGAPYEQYF	TGTGCCAGCAGCTTAGGGGGTGCCCCCTACGAGCAGTACTTC
15	TRBJ2-7	TRBD2	TRBV20-1	few	CSAKTSGGPSYEQYF	TGCAGTGCTAAAACCAGCGGGGGACCTTCCTACGAGCAGTACTTC
13	TRBJ1-1	NA	TRBV16	NA	CASSPQMNTEAFF	TGTGCCAGCAGCCCGCAGATGAACACTGAAGCTTTCTTT
14	TRBJ1-1	NA	TRBV12-3/TRBV12-4	many	CASSLAWLNTEAFF	TGTGCCAGCAGTTTAGCGTGGCTGAACACTGAAGCTTTCTTT
15	TRBJ1-5	NA	TRBV11-2	once	CASSLDHQPDQPQHF	TGTGCCAGCAGCTTAGATCATCAACCGGATCAGCCCCAGCATTTT
15	TRBJ2-7	TRBD2	TRBV11-2	few	CASSLGTSGTYEQYF	TGTGCCAGCAGCTTAGGGACTAGCGGGACCTACGAGCAGTACTTC